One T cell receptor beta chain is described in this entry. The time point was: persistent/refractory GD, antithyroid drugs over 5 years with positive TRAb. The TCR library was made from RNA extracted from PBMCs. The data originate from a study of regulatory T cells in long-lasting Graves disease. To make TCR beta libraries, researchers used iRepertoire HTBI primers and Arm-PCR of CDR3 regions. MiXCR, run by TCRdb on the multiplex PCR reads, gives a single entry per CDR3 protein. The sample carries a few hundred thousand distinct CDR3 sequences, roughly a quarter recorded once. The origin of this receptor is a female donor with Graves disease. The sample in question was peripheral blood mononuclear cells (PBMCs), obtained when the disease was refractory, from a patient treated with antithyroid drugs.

CDR3 nucleotides: TGTGCCAGCACCCGCGGGGCCGGAGTCAACAATGAGCAGTTCTTC. It specifies CASTRGAGVNNEQFF. The chain links TRBV6-2 or TRBV6-3 to TRBJ2-1, with TRBD2 as a possible D gene (6 bases). The CDR3 totals 15 residues. CDR1 MNHEY and CDR2 SVGEGT come from the germline V gene. Trimming took 7 bases from V and 5 from J, leaving 18 bases between them.